The 11 T cell receptor beta chains presented below share a single source sample, sequenced in a study of T cells after yellow fever vaccination. Each CDR3 protein is one row after TCRdb ran MiXCR on the 5' RACE reads. The table includes about 240,000 distinct CDR3 sequences, 3.6% detected once. This sample comprised PBMCs, obtained 15 days after the yellow fever booster vaccination. Every receptor here comes from a young man who received the YFV17D yellow fever vaccine.

This clonotype was picked up many times. The chain links TRBV24-1 to TRBJ2-4, with 10 positions matching TRBD2. Germline assignment: CDR1 KGHDR and CDR2 SFDVKD. The CDR3 extends over 17 amino acids. J was trimmed by 5 bases and V by 4 bases; bases with no gene match: 10. The DNA for the CDR3 is TGTGCCACCAGTGAAACGGCGAGGCTAGCGGGGGAAAACATTCAGTACTTC. Amino acids: CATSETARLAGENIQYF.

Ten or more counts support this clonotype. The chain combines TRBV20-1 with TRBJ1-5, with TRBD1 matching over 10 bases. The CDR3 is 16 amino acids. Germline CDR1 DFQATT, CDR2 SNEGSKA (reference sequence). The V and J ends lost 3 bases and 2 bases, in that order; junction bases with no gene match: 7. The CDR3 bases are TGCAGTGCTAGGGGGACAGGGGCGCCTGGCAATCAGCCCCAGCATTTT. Translation gives CSARGTGAPGNQPQHF.

There are many counts of this clonotype. The chain is built from TRBV2 and TRBJ1-1; D might be TRBD1 (5 bases). The germline gives CDR1 SNHLY, CDR2 FYNNEI. There are 13 residues in the CDR3. Deletions cut 7 bases from V and 5 bases from J, with 14 bases between. The chain's CDR3 is CASIIPGGTEAFF. Here the CDR3 DNA reads TGTGCCAGCATCATACCCGGGGGAACTGAAGCTTTCTTT.

This clonotype was seen many times. V usage is TRBV3-1 and J usage is TRBJ1-2; D remains unclear. CDR1 is LGHDT, CDR2 YNNKEL, per germline (reference sequence). Trimming stripped 0 bases from V and 2 bases from J, with 7 bases between. The CDR3 loop spans 14 amino acids. CDR3 coding DNA: TGTGCCAGCAGCCAAGAGCCCAGGAACTATGGCTACACCTTC. Encoded protein: CASSQEPRNYGYTF. The full variable domain, completed using reference TRBV3-1 and TRBJ1-2, is DTAVSQTPKYLVTQMGNDKSIKCEQNLGHDTMYWYKQDSKKFLKIMFSYNNKELIINETVPNRFSPKSPDKAHLNLHINSLELGDSAVYFCASSQEPRNYGYTFGSGTRLTVV.

This clonotype was seen ten or more times. This chain joins TRBV5-1 and TRBJ2-3; the D gene is possibly TRBD1 (7 bases). Germline values: CDR1 SGHRS, CDR2 YFSETQ. V gave up 4 bases and J gave up 8 bases, with 17 bases separating them. The CDR3 length is 14 residues. The CDR3 is CASSDGQAEGTQYF. CDR3 in DNA: TGCGCCAGCAGCGACGGACAGGCGGAGGGTACGCAGTATTTT.

This clonotype was picked up many times. The rearrangement uses TRBV5-5 and TRBJ1-6; TRBD1 matches 8 bases. Trimming at V came to 4 bases and at J to 9 bases, leaving 9 bases not matched to a gene. The germline CDR1 and CDR2 sequences are SGHKS and YYEKEE (reference sequence). The CDR3 runs to 15 residues. The CDR3: CASSPTGTGSSPLHF. The CDR3 DNA reads as TGTGCCAGCAGCCCCACCGGGACAGGATCTTCACCCCTCCACTTT.

This clonotype was seen many times. The CDR3 DNA sequence: TGTGCCAGCAGTTCCGGGGGCCGGGAAAAACTGTTTTTT. Its translation is CASSSGGREKLFF. The chain couples TRBV12-3 or TRBV12-4 to TRBJ1-4, with D maybe TRBD1 (6 bases). V lost 4 bases to trimming and J lost 8 bases, with 11 bases between them. This CDR3 is built from 13 residues.

In its sample, this clonotype was seen a few times. V is TRBV20-1 and J is TRBJ1-6; TRBD1 is a possible D gene (5 bases). Germline CDR1 DFQATT, CDR2 SNEGSKA (reference sequence). The CDR3 contains 13 residues. V gave up 4 bases and J gave up 8 bases, with 12 bases separating them. CDR3 region: CSANDSPDSPLHF. CDR3 DNA sequence: TGCAGTGCTAACGACAGTCCTGATTCACCCCTCCACTTT.

This clonotype showed up many times. The rearrangement links TRBV5-1 to TRBJ2-1, with 7 bases fitting TRBD1. Germline CDR1 is SGHRS and CDR2 is YFSETQ. CDR3 size: 15 residues. After removal of 5 bases from V and 2 bases from J, the junction contained 7 bases not matched to a gene. The CDR3, as DNA: TGCGCCAGCAGTCACGGGACAGCCACCTACAATGAGCAGTTCTTC. Protein sequence: CASSHGTATYNEQFF.

This clonotype was observed many times. The V and J genes are TRBV12-3 or TRBV12-4 and TRBJ1-2, with D hard to call. The CDR3 length is 13 residues. Trimming took 2 bases from V and 2 from J, leaving 6 bases between them. The DNA for the CDR3 is TGTGCCAGCAGTTTATCCAGGAACTATGGCTACACCTTC. It codes for CASSLSRNYGYTF.

This clonotype was seen ten or more times. The rearrangement uses TRBV28 and TRBJ2-1, with D possibly being TRBD1 (6 bases). Between the trimmed V and J ends, which lost 0 bases and 0 bases, there was a span of 6 bases. From germline, CDR1 is MDHEN and CDR2 SYDVKM. The CDR3 has 15 amino acids. The CDR3 sequence: CASSLWDSSYNEQFF. DNA for the CDR3: TGTGCCAGCAGTTTATGGGACAGCTCCTACAATGAGCAGTTCTTC.